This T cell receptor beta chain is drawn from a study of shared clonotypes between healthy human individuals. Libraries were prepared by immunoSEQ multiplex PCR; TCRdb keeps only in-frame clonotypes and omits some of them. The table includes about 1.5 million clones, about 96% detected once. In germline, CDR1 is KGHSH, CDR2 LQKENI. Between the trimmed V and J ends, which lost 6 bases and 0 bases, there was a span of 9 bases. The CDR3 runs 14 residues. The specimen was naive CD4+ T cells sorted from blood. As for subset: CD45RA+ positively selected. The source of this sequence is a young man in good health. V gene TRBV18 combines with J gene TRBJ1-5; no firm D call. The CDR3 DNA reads TGTGCCAGCTCCCAGGTGGCTAGCAATCAGCCCCAGCATTTT. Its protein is CASSQVASNQPQHF. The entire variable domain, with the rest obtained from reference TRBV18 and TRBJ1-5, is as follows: NAGVMQNPRHLVRRRGQEARLRCSPMKGHSHVYWYRQLPEEGLKFMVYLQKENIIDESGMPKERFSAEFPKEGPSILRIQQVVRGDSAAYFCASSQVASNQPQHFGDGTRLSIL.